Below are 24 T cell receptor beta chains sequenced from a single sample in a study of shared clonotypes between healthy human individuals. Here immunoSEQ multiplex PCR was the method, and the copy in TCRdb shows in-frame clones only, minus some. The data hold more than 1.2 million clones, with approximately 98.5% observed a single time. Sample: naive CD4+ T cells sorted from blood. Subset described: CD45RA+ positively selected. These receptors originate from a man aged 25-45 years in good health.

This clone was seen once. This chain uses TRBV10-3 with TRBJ2-7; D gene ambiguous. Germline CDR1 and CDR2: ENHRY and SYGVKD. The CDR3 has 14 residues. Trimming shortened V by 4 bases and J by 3 bases, and 13 bases separated the two germline ends. The CDR3 sequence is CAISGVGKRYEQYF. CDR3 bases: TGTGCCATCAGTGGGGTGGGGAAGCGCTACGAGCAGTACTTC.

This clone was recorded a few times. Within the sample, other DNA sequences also encode this same CDR3. The chain has TRBV11-2 and TRBJ2-7, with unresolved D. There are 11 residues in the CDR3. Germline loops: CDR1 SGHAT, CDR2 FQNNGV. The germline V and J ends were trimmed by 3 bases and 0 bases, with 0 bases remaining between them. The CDR3 nucleotides are TGTGCCAGCAGCTTCTCCTACGAGCAGTACTTC. Encoded protein: CASSFSYEQYF.

The rearrangement joins TRBV7-3 to TRBJ1-1; 9 bases map to TRBD1. J was trimmed by 10 bases and V by 5 bases; bases with no gene match: 8. CDR3 length: 13 residues. Germline V gene data show CDR1 as SGHTA and CDR2 as FQGTGA. The CDR3, as DNA: TGTGCCAGCAGCCCCCGGACAGGGGACACAGCTTTCTTT. Protein sequence: CASSPRTGDTAFF.

This rearrangement joins TRBV11-3 to TRBJ2-7; possibly TRBD2 for D (5 bases). Germline V gene sequence: CDR1 SGHNT, CDR2 YENEEA. The CDR3 length is 12 residues. Trimming pared 5 bases from V and 6 bases from J, leaving 11 bases between. The CDR3 here is CASSAPEGEQYF. CDR3 DNA sequence: TGTGCCAGCAGCGCCCCAGAGGGCGAGCAGTACTTC.

The gene calls are TRBV11-2 and TRBJ2-1, with 7 bases that match TRBD2. Per germline, CDR1 SGHAT and CDR2 FQNNGV. V was pared by 4 bases and J by 7 bases, with 13 bases of the junction left unmatched. The CDR3 runs 16 residues. The CDR3 DNA reads TGTGCCAGCAGCTCCTACGTAGGGAGGGCCAGTAATGAGCAGTTCTTC. Its translation is CASSSYVGRASNEQFF.

As regards this clone: Other DNA sequences of this sample code for an identical CDR3. The chain uses TRBV5-1 and TRBJ2-7, with 12 bases fitting TRBD2. The V gene's germline CDR1 is SGHRS and CDR2 YFSETQ. The V gene end was trimmed by 2 bases and the J gene end by 0 bases; junction bases not matched to a gene: 6. The CDR3 loop spans 17 amino acids. DNA of the CDR3: TGCGCCAGCAGCTTCGGGCTAGCGGGAGGGCCCTCCTACGAGCAGTACTTC. It translates to CASSFGLAGGPSYEQYF.

The V gene is TRBV19, the J gene TRBJ2-4, with 8 positions matching TRBD1. After removal of 5 bases from V and 1 base from J, the junction contained 13 bases not matched to a gene. This CDR3 is built from 18 residues. CDR1 LNHDA and CDR2 SQIVND come from the germline V gene (reference sequence). The CDR3 nucleotides read TGTGCCAGTAGTCCCGGACAGGGCGGTCTGGGGGCCAAAAACATTCAGTACTTC. Its translation: CASSPGQGGLGAKNIQYF. Based on the CDR3 plus reference TRBV19 and TRBJ2-4, the full variable domain is DGGITQSPKYLFRKEGQNVTLSCEQNLNHDAMYWYRQDPGQGLRLIYYSQIVNDFQKGDIAEGYSVSREKKESFPLTVTSAQKNPTAFYLCASSPGQGGLGAKNIQYFGAGTRLSVL.

A single count supports this clone. V is TRBV28 and J is TRBJ2-7, with 8 bases aligning to TRBD2. Germline V gives CDR1 MDHEN, CDR2 SYDVKM. There are 15 residues in the CDR3. V lost 5 bases to trimming and J lost 4 bases; unmatched junction nucleotides: 10. Here the CDR3 reads CASSQYAGGTYEQYF. In DNA form, the CDR3 reads TGTGCCAGCAGTCAATACGCGGGAGGTACGTACGAGCAGTACTTC.

V gene TRBV18 combines with J gene TRBJ2-3; TRBD1 agrees at 8 bases. V trimming: 3 bases; J trimming: 4 bases; junction bases outside the gene matches: 6. The CDR3 has 15 residues. Germline V lookup: CDR1 KGHSH, CDR2 LQKENI. The CDR3 loop is CASSPRQGKADTQYF. The CDR3 DNA reads as TGTGCCAGCTCACCTCGACAGGGGAAGGCAGATACGCAGTATTTT.

The chain joins TRBV28 to TRBJ2-5; D is perhaps TRBD1 or TRBD2 (6 bases each). Germline assignment: CDR1 MDHEN and CDR2 SYDVKM. The CDR3 consists of 14 residues. V gave up 7 bases and J gave up 5 bases, with 17 bases separating them. The CDR3: CASTPGGPWETQYF. The CDR3 DNA reads as TGTGCCAGCACCCCCGGGGGCCCGTGGGAGACCCAGTACTTC. Together with reference TRBV28 and TRBJ2-5, the CDR3 gives the full variable domain: DVKVTQSSRYLVKRTGEKVFLECVQDMDHENMFWYRQDPGLGLRLIYFSYDVKMKEKGDIPEGYSVSREKKERFSLILESASTNQTSMYLCASTPGGPWETQYFGPGTRLLVL.

The chain couples TRBV28 to TRBJ1-2; 7 bases fit TRBD1. The J segment lost 3 bases and the V segment lost 7 bases, leaving 8 bases of the junction unmatched. The V gene's germline CDR1 is MDHEN and CDR2 SYDVKM. The CDR3 runs to 14 residues. In DNA form, the CDR3 reads TGTGCCAGCACCCTACGACAGGGAGACTATGGCTACACCTTC. This sequence encodes CASTLRQGDYGYTF.

The chain combines TRBV5-1 with TRBJ2-7; 15 bases fit TRBD2. Unmatched junction bases numbered 5, after V lost 7 bases and J lost 0 bases. The germline V gene has CDR1 SGHRS and CDR2 YFSETQ. The CDR3 has 16 amino acids. In DNA form, the CDR3 reads TGCGCCAGCGGACTAGCGGGAGGGAGCGGCTCCTACGAGCAGTACTTC. This gives the protein CASGLAGGSGSYEQYF.

In regard to this clone: Other DNA sequences within the sample encode an identical CDR3. DNA for the CDR3: TGTGCCAGCAGCGTAGGAGGTAGCACAGATACGCAGTATTTT. It encodes CASSVGGSTDTQYF. This rearrangement joins TRBV9 to TRBJ2-3; D unresolved. The CDR3 extends over 14 amino acids. Germline V CDR1 and CDR2: SGDLS, YYNGEE. Trimming pared 0 bases from V and 0 bases from J, leaving 5 bases between.

V is TRBV11-2 and J is TRBJ2-7; D call uncertain. This CDR3 contains 12 residues. V was clipped by 2 bases and J by 9 bases, with 11 bases between them. Germline CDR1 and CDR2: SGHAT and FQNNGV. The CDR3 bases are TGTGCCAGCAGCTTACTTCCGAGATGGCAGTACTTC. Translation gives CASSLLPRWQYF.

This chain links TRBV15 with TRBJ2-1; 10 nucleotides match TRBD2. This CDR3 has 17 residues. CDR1 LNHNV and CDR2 YYDKDF come from the germline V gene (reference sequence). Trimming removed 0 bases from V and 5 bases from J; junction bases left unmatched: 7. The CDR3 sequence: CATSRDRLAGVHNEQFF. Here the CDR3 DNA reads TGTGCCACCAGCAGAGATCGGCTAGCGGGAGTGCACAATGAGCAGTTCTTC. The complete variable domain, with remaining parts taken from reference TRBV15 and TRBJ2-1, reads DAMVIQNPRYQVTQFGKPVTLSCSQTLNHNVMYWYQQKSSQAPKLLFHYYDKDFNNEADTPDNFQSRRPNTSFCFLDIRSPGLGDTAMYLCATSRDRLAGVHNEQFFGPGTRLTVL.

The gene calls are TRBV10-2 and TRBJ1-5, with D possibly being TRBD1 (6 bases). CDR1 and CDR2 (germline): WSHSY, SAAADI. Trimming shortened V by 7 bases and J by 2 bases, and 9 bases separated the two germline ends. The length of the CDR3 is 13 residues. The CDR3 here is CASTGGGNQPQHF. The CDR3 DNA reads as TGCGCCAGCACTGGGGGCGGCAATCAGCCCCAGCATTTT.

The V gene is TRBV28, the J gene TRBJ1-1; D gene uncertain. Germline V gene sequence: CDR1 MDHEN, CDR2 SYDVKM. Trimming left V 3 bases short and J 3 bases short, with 11 bases between. This CDR3 comprises 14 residues. CDR3 nucleotide sequence: TGTGCCAGCAGTTTGTCCACGGACTACACTGAAGCTTTCTTT. Translated, it gives CASSLSTDYTEAFF.

The chain has TRBV5-6 and TRBJ2-3; TRBD2 might be the D (6 bases). This CDR3 comprises 16 residues. Trimming pared 4 bases from V and 2 bases from J, leaving 17 bases between. Per germline, CDR1 SGHDT and CDR2 YYEEEE. The chain's CDR3 is CASSPAGPSPTDTQYF. The CDR3 nucleotides are TGTGCCAGCAGCCCGGCGGGGCCATCCCCCACAGATACGCAGTATTTT.

On this clone: The same CDR3 arises from other DNA sequences in this sample as well. This rearrangement joins TRBV9 to TRBJ1-3; D is unclear. CDR3 length: 13 residues. Germline V gene data show CDR1 as SGDLS and CDR2 as YYNGEE. Trimming removed 2 bases at V and 4 bases at J, with 7 bases between. For the CDR3, the DNA is TGTGCCAGCAGCGTGGAGACGGGAAACACCATATATTTT. The encoded protein is CASSVETGNTIYF.

The rearrangement uses TRBV5-4 and TRBJ2-7; 11 positions match TRBD2. Germline V lookup: CDR1 SGHNT, CDR2 YYREEE (reference sequence). V lost 0 bases to trimming and J lost 5 bases; unmatched junction nucleotides: 10. The CDR3 runs to 17 residues. CDR3 in DNA: TGTGCCAGCAGCTTGGTTCCTAGCGGGAGGAATCACAACGAGCAGTACTTC. Translation: CASSLVPSGRNHNEQYF.

The DNA for the CDR3 is TGCGCCAGCAGTGACCTATCCACCTACAATGAGCAGTTCTTC. The encoded protein is CASSDLSTYNEQFF. The chain carries TRBV10-1 and TRBJ2-1; D unclear. The length of the CDR3 is 14 residues. V was clipped by 3 bases and J by 2 bases, with 8 bases between them. Germline assignment: CDR1 WNHNN and CDR2 SYGVQD (reference sequence).

The CDR3 region is CSASRDPEAFF. CDR3 nucleotide sequence: TGCAGTGCTAGCAGGGACCCTGAAGCTTTCTTT. The chain carries TRBV20-1 and TRBJ1-1; TRBD1 is a possible D gene (5 bases). The CDR3 extends over 11 amino acids. CDR1 DFQATT and CDR2 SNEGSKA come from the germline V gene (reference sequence). Trimming took off 3 bases at V and 6 bases at J, with 8 bases between the two ends.

The rearrangement uses TRBV9 and TRBJ2-3; D is unresolved. Trimming left V 3 bases short and J 2 bases short, with 13 bases between. Germline-derived CDR1 and CDR2 are SGDLS and YYNGEE. The CDR3 spans 15 residues. CDR3 sequence: CASSAAPQPTDTQYF. DNA of the CDR3: TGTGCCAGCAGCGCCGCCCCTCAACCCACAGATACGCAGTATTTT.

V is TRBV5-1 and J is TRBJ2-3; D not resolved. The CDR3 has 13 amino acids. Germline V gene data show CDR1 as SGHRS and CDR2 as YFSETQ. V lost 5 bases and J lost 0, with 7 bases in between. CDR3 amino acids: CASSPASTDTQYF. Written as DNA, the CDR3 is TGCGCCAGCAGTCCGGCTAGCACAGATACGCAGTATTTT.